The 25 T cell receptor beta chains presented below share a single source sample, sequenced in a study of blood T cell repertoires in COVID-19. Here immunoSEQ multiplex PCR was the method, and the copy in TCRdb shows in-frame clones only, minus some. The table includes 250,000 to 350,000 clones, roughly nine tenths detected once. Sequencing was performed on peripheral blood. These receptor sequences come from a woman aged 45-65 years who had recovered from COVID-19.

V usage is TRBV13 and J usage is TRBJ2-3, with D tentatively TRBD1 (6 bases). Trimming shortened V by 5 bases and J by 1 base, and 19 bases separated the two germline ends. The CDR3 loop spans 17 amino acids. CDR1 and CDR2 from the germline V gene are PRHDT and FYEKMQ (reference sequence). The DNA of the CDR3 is TGTGCCAGCAGCCCAGCCCGCGGACCAGGGGGCACAGATACGCAGTATTTT. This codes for CASSPARGPGGTDTQYF.

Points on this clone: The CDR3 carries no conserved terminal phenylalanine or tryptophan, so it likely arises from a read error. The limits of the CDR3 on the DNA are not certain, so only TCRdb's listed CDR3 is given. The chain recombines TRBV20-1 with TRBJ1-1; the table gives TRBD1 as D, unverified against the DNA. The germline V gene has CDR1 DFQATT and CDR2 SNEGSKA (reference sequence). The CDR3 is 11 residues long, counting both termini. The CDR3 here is CSAWDRGQWRS.

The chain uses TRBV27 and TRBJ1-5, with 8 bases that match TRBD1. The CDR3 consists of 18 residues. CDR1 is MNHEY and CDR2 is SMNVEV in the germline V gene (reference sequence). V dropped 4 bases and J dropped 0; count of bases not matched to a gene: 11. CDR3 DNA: TGTGCCAGCAGTTCCTTGGACAGGGTAGAGGTTAGCAATCAGCCCCAGCATTTT. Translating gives CASSSLDRVEVSNQPQHF.

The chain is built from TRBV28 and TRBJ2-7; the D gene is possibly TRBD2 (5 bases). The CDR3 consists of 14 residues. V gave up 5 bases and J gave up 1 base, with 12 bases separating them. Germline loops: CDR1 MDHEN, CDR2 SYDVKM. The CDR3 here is CASSLGLMSYEQYF. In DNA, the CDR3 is TGTGCCAGCAGTCTAGGACTCATGTCCTACGAGCAGTACTTC.

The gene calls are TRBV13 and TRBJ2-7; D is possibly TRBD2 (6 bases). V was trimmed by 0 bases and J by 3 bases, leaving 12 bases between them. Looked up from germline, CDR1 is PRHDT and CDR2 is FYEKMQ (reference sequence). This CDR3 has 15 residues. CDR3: CASSLGRLGSYEQYF. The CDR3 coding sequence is TGTGCCAGCAGCTTAGGCAGACTAGGTAGCTACGAGCAGTACTTC.

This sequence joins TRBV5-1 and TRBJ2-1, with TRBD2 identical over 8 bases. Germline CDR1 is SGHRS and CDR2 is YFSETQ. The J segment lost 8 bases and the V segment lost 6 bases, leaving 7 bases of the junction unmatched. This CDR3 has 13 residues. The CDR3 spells CASNWAGGDEQFF. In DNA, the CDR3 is TGCGCCAGCAATTGGGCGGGGGGCGATGAGCAGTTCTTC.

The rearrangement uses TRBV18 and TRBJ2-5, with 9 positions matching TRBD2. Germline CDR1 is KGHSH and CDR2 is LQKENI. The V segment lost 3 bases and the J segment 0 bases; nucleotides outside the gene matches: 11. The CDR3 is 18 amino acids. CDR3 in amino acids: CASSPRSKRGAYQETQYF. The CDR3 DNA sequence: TGTGCCAGCTCACCGCGATCAAAGCGGGGGGCGTACCAAGAGACCCAGTACTTC.

In DNA form, the CDR3 reads TGTGCCAGCAGCCCGCCGGGACTAGCGGGGGGCCAAGAGACCCAGTACTTC. It is translated as CASSPPGLAGGQETQYF. The chain has TRBV7-2 and TRBJ2-5; 15 positions agree with TRBD2. Germline CDR1 SGHTA, CDR2 FQGNSA. CDR3 length: 17 amino acids. V was pared by 5 bases and J by 1 base, with 5 bases of the junction left unmatched.

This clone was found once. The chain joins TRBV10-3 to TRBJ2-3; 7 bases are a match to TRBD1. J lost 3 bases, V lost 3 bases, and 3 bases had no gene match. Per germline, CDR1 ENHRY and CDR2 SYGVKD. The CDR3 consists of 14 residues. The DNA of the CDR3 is TGTGCCATCAGTGAACGACAGGGAACAGATACGCAGTATTTT. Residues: CAISERQGTDTQYF.

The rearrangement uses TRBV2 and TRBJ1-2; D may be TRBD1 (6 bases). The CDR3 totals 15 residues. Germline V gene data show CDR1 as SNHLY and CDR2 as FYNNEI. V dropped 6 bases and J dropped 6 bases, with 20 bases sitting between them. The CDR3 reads CASSPEVGAGDGYTF. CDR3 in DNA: TGTGCCAGCAGCCCTGAAGTGGGGGCCGGGGATGGCTACACCTTC.

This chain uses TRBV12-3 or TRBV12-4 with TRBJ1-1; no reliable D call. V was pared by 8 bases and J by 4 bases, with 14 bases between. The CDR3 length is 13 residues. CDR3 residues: CASEEVLGTEAFF. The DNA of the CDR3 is TGTGCCAGCGAGGAGGTTTTGGGCACTGAAGCTTTCTTT.

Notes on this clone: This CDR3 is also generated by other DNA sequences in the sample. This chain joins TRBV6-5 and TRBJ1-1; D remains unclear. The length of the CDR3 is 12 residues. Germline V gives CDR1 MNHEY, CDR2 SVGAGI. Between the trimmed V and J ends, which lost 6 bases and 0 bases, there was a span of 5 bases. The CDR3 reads CASRFLNTEAFF. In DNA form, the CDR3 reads TGTGCCAGCAGATTCTTGAACACTGAAGCTTTCTTT.

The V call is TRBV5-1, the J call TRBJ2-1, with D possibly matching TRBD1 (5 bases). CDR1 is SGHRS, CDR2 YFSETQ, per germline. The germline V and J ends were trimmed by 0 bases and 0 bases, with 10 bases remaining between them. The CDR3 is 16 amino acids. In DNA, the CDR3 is TGCGCCAGCAGCTTGGAGGGGTTCGGCTCCTACAATGAGCAGTTCTTC. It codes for CASSLEGFGSYNEQFF. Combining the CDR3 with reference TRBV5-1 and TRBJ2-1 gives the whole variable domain KAGVTQTPRYLIKTRGQQVTLSCSPISGHRSVSWYQQTPGQGLQFLFEYFSETQRNKGNFPGRFSGRQFSNSRSEMNVSTLELGDSALYLCASSLEGFGSYNEQFFGPGTRLTVL.

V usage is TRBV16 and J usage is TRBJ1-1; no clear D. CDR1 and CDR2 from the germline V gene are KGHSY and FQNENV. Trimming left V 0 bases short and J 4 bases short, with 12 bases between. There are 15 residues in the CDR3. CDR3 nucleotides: TGTGCCAGCAGCCAATCATCGGTGAGCGCCACTGAAGCTTTCTTT. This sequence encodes CASSQSSVSATEAFF. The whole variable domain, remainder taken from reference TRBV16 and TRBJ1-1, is GEEVAQTPKHLVRGEGQKAKLYCAPIKGHSYVFWYQQVLKNEFKFLISFQNENVFDETGMPKERFSAKCLPNSPCSLEIQATKLEDSAVYFCASSQSSVSATEAFFGQGTRLTVV.

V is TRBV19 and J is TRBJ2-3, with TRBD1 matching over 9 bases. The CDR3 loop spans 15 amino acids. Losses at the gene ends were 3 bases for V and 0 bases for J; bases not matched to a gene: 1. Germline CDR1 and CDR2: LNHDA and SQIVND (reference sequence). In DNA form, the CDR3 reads TGTGCCAGTAGTATGGGACAGGGAAGCACAGATACGCAGTATTTT. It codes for CASSMGQGSTDTQYF.

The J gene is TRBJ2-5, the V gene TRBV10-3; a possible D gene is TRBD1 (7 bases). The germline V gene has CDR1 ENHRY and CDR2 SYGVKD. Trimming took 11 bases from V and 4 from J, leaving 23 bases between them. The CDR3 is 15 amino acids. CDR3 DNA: TGTGCCTCCAGGAGGGGGCGGATGGGGGTAGAGACCCAGTACTTC. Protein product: CASRRGRMGVETQYF.

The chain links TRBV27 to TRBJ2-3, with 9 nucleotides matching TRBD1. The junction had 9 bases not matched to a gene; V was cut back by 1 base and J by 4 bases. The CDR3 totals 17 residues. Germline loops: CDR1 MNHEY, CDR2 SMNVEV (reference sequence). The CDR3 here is CASSLYRGRLGPDTQYF. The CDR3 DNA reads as TGTGCCAGCAGTTTATACAGGGGGCGCTTGGGACCAGATACGCAGTATTTT.

The CDR3 nucleotides are TGTGCCAGCAGCGTGACGACAAATTATGGCTACACCTTC. The encoded protein is CASSVTTNYGYTF. The chain carries TRBV7-2 and TRBJ1-2, with D uncertain. The CDR3 runs to 13 residues. V lost 5 bases to trimming and J lost 5 bases, with 12 bases between them. Germline-derived CDR1 and CDR2 are SGHTA and FQGNSA.

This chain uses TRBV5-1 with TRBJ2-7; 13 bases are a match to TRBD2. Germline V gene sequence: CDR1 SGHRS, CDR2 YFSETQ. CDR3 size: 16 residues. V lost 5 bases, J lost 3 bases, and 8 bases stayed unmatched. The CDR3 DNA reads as TGCGCCAGCAGTTGGGCCGGGACTAGCGGGGACTACGAGCAGTACTTC. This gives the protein CASSWAGTSGDYEQYF.

CDR3 in DNA: TGTGCCATCAGTGAAGTGAGGGGGACAGATACGCAGTATTTT. Translated: CAISEVRGTDTQYF. The chain uses TRBV10-3 and TRBJ2-3; a possible D gene is TRBD1 (6 bases). V lost 3 bases and J lost 3, with 10 bases in between. The CDR3 has 14 amino acids. Germline CDR1 is ENHRY and CDR2 is SYGVKD.

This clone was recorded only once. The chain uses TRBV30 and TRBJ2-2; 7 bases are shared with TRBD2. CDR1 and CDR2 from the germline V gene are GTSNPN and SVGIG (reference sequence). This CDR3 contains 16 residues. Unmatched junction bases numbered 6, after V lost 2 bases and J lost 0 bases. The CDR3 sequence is CAWSLYSGANTGELFF. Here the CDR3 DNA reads TGTGCCTGGAGTTTGTACAGCGGGGCGAACACCGGGGAGCTGTTTTTT. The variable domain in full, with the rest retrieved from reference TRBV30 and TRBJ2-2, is SQTIHQWPATLVQPVGSPLSLECTVEGTSNPNLYWYRQAAGRGLQLLFYSVGIGQISSEVPQNLSASRPQDRQFILSSKKLLLSDSGFYLCAWSLYSGANTGELFFGEGSRLTVL.

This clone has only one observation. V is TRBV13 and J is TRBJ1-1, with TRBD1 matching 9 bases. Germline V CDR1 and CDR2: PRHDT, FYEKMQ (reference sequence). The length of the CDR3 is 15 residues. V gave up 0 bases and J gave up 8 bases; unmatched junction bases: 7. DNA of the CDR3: TGTGCCAGCAGCTTAGGGGGACAGGGTGGGTCCGAAGCTTTCTTT. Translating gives CASSLGGQGGSEAFF.

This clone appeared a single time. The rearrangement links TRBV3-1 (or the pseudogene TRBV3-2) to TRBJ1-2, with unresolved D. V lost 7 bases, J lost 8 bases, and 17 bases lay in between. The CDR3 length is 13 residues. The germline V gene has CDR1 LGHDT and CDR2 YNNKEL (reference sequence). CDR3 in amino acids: CASTTRAEGGYTF. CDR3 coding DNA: TGTGCCAGCACCACAAGGGCTGAGGGCGGCTACACCTTC.

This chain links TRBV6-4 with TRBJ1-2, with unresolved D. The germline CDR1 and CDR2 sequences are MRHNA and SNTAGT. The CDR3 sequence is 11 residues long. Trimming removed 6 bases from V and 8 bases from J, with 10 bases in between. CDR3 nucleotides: TGTGCCAGCAGGGGAGTATTCGGCTACACCTTC. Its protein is CASRGVFGYTF.

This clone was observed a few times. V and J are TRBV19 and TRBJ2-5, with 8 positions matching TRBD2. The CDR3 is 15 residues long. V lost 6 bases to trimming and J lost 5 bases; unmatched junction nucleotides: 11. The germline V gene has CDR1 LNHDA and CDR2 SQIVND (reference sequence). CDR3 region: CASSHLSGASETQYF. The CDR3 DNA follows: TGTGCCAGTAGCCACCTTAGCGGGGCCTCGGAGACCCAGTACTTC.